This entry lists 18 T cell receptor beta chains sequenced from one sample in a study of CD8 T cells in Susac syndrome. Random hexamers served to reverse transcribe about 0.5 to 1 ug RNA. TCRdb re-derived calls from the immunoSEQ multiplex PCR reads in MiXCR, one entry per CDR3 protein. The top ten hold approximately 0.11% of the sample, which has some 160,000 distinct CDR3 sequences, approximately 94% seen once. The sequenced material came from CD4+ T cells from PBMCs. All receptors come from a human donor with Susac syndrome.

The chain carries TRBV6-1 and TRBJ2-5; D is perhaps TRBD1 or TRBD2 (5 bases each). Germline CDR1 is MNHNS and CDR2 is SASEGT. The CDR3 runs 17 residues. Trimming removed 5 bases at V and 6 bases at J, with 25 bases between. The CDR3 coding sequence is TGTGCCAGCAGTACACAGAGGGTCAAGGGGAATGAAAAGACCCAGTACTTC. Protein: CASSTQRVKGNEKTQYF.

In DNA form, the CDR3 reads TGTGCCACCCGGGGAGCAACTAATGAAAAACTGTTTTTT. Translated: CATRGATNEKLFF. This chain uses TRBV10-3 with TRBJ1-4; D not certain. V lost 10 bases, J lost 0 bases, and 9 bases lay in between. CDR3 size: 13 residues. Germline V gene lookup returns CDR1 ENHRY and CDR2 SYGVKD.

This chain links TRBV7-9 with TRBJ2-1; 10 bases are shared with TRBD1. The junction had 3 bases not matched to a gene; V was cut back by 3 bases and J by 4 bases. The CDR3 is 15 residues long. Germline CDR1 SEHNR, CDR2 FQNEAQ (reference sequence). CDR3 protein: CASSFGTGDYNEQFF. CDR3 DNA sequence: TGTGCCAGCAGCTTCGGGACAGGGGATTACAATGAGCAGTTCTTC.

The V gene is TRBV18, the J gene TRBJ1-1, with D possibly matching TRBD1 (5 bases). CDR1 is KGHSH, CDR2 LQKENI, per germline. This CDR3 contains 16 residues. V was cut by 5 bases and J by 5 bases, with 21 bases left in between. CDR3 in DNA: TGTGCCAGCTCAAACCAGGGCGGGACCGGAACTACTGAAGCTTTCTTT. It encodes CASSNQGGTGTTEAFF.

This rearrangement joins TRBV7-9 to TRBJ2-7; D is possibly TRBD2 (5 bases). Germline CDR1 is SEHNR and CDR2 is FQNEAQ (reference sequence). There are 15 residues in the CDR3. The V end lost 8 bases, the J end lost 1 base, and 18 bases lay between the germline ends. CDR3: CASQPRGLGSYEQYF. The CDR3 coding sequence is TGTGCCAGCCAACCTCGCGGGCTGGGGTCCTACGAGCAGTACTTC.

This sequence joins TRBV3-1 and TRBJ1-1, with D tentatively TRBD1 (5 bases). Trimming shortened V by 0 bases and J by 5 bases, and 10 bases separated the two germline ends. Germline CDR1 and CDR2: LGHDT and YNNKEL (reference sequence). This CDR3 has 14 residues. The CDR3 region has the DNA TGTGCCAGCAGCCAAGAGGCGGAGGGGACTGAAGCTTTCTTT. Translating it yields CASSQEAEGTEAFF.

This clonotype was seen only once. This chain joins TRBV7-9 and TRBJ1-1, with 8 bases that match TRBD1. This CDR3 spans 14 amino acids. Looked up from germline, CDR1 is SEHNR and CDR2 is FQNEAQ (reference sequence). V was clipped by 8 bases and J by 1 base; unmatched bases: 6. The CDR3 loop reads CASFQGQANTEAFF. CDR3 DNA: TGTGCCAGCTTCCAGGGACAGGCGAACACTGAAGCTTTCTTT.

CDR3 sequence reads: CASSFGVGNQPQHF. The CDR3 nucleotides read TGTGCCAGCAGTTTTGGAGTAGGCAATCAGCCCCAGCATTTT. The rearrangement links TRBV12-3 or TRBV12-4 to TRBJ1-5; no clear D gene. Deletions cut 3 bases from V and 2 bases from J, with 8 bases between. The CDR3 totals 14 residues.

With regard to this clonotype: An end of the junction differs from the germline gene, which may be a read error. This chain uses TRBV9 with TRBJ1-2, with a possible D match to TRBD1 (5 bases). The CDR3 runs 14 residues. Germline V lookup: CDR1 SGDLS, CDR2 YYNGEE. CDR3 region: CASSVATGPYGYTF. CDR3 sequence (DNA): TGTGCCAGCAGCGTAGCTACAGGCCCCTATGGTTACACCTTC.

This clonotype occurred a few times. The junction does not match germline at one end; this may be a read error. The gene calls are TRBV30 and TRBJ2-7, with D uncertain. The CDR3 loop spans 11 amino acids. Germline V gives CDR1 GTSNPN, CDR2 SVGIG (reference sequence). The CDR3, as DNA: TGTGCCTGGAGTCCCTCCCACGAGCAGTACTTC. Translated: CAWSPSHEQYF.

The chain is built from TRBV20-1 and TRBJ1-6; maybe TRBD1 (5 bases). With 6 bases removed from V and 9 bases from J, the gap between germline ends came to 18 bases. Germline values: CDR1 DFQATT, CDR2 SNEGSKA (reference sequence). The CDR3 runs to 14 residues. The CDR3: CSAGLDRGVSPLHF. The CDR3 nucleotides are TGCAGTGCCGGATTAGACAGAGGAGTTTCACCCCTCCACTTT.

The CDR3 DNA is TGTGCCAGCAGCCCAGCGGGGGGCGGGGGCTCCTACGAGCAGTACTTC. Encoded protein: CASSPAGGGGSYEQYF. J is TRBJ2-7 and V is TRBV7-6; 9 nucleotides match TRBD2. V shed 5 bases and J 0 bases; nucleotides not matched to a gene: 8. Germline V gene lookup returns CDR1 SGHVS and CDR2 FNYEAQ. The CDR3 runs to 16 residues.

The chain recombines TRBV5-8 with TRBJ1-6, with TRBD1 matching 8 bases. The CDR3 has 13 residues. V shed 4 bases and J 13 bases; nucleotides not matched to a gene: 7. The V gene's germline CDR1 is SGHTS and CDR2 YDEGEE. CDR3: CASSIQGASPLHF. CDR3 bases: TGTGCCAGCAGCATTCAGGGGGCTTCGCCCCTCCACTTT.

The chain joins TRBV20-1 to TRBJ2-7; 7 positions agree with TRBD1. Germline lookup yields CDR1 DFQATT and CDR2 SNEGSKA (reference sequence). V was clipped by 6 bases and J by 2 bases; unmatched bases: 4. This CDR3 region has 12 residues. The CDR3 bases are TGCAGTGCGCCAACAGGGGCCTACGAGCAGTACTTC. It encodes CSAPTGAYEQYF.

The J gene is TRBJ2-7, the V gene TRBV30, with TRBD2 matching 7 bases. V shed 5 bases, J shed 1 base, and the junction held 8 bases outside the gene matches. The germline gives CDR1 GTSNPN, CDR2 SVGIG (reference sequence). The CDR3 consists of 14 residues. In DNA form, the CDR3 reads TGTGCCTGGGCTGTCGGGGGGTCATCCTACGAGCAGTACTTC. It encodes CAWAVGGSSYEQYF.

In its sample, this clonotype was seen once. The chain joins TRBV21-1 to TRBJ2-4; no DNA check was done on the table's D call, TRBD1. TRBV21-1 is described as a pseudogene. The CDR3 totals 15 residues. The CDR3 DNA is TGTGCCAGCAGCAAAGTTGTGGGCGTAAGAAACATTCAGTACTTC. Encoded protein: CASSKVVGVRNIQYF.

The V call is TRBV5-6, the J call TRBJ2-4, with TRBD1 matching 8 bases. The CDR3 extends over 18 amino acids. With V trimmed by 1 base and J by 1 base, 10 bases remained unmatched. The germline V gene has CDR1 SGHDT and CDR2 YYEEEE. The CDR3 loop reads CASSLSPDRAVAKNIQYF. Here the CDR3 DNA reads TGTGCCAGCAGCTTGAGCCCGGACAGGGCGGTTGCCAAAAACATTCAGTACTTC.

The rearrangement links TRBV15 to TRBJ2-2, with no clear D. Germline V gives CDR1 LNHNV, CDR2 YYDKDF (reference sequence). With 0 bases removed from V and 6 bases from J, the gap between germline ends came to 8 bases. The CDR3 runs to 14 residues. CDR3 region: CATSRDRRSGELFF. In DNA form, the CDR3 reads TGTGCCACCAGCAGAGATCGGCGTTCCGGGGAGCTGTTTTTT.